The 3 T cell receptor beta chains below come from one sample, sequenced in a study of cytotoxic CD8 clonotypes in ibrutinib-treated CLL. Assay used: immunoSEQ multiplex PCR; TCRdb lists only in-frame clones, some missing. The table includes fewer than 55,000 clones, around three fifths detected once. Specimen: PBMCs, collected after 24 months of ibrutinib treatment. These receptors originate from a human donor with chronic lymphocytic leukemia.

The V and J genes are TRBV16 and TRBJ2-6; D is undetermined. The CDR3 spans 14 residues. The V end was cut by 0 bases, the J end by 2 bases, with 2 bases between. Germline values: CDR1 KGHSY, CDR2 FQNENV. In DNA, the CDR3 is TGTGCCAGCAGCCAATCGGCTGGGGCCAACGTCCTGACTTTC. It translates to CASSQSAGANVLTF. The full variable domain, with the rest looked up from reference TRBV16 and TRBJ2-6, is GEEVAQTPKHLVRGEGQKAKLYCAPIKGHSYVFWYQQVLKNEFKFLISFQNENVFDETGMPKERFSAKCLPNSPCSLEIQATKLEDSAVYFCASSQSAGANVLTFGAGSRLTVL.

The chain recombines TRBV6-6 with TRBJ1-5; no clear D gene. V dropped 2 bases and J dropped 0 bases, with 5 bases sitting between them. This CDR3 region has 14 residues. Germline values: CDR1 MNHNY, CDR2 SVGAGI (reference sequence). CDR3 amino acids: CASSYGNSNQPQHF. The DNA of the CDR3 is TGTGCCAGCAGTTACGGAAATAGCAATCAGCCCCAGCATTTT.

This chain links TRBV27 with TRBJ2-1; 9 bases fit TRBD2. Unmatched junction bases numbered 6, after V lost 2 bases and J lost 4 bases. Germline V lookup: CDR1 MNHEY, CDR2 SMNVEV (reference sequence). The CDR3 covers 16 residues. CDR3 sequence (DNA): TGTGCCAGCAGTTTAGCAGCGGGGGGTGGGTACAATGAGCAGTTCTTC. It yields the protein CASSLAAGGGYNEQFF.